This TCR beta chain originates from a study of blood T cell repertoires in COVID-19. Study at large: Whether acute or convalescent, the COVID-19 samples came from the United States, Italy and Spain. The analysed material was cDNA or gDNA that came from T cells, B-cell-depleted T cells, or PBMCs.

In the original analysis: Amplification with reference gene primers provided the estimates of nucleated cell counts. The method was immunoSEQ multiplex PCR; TCRdb's version includes in-frame clones alone and lacks a portion of them. For V, J and clone size, that table is used; D and trimming come from the DNA. The repertoire holds about 190,000 clones, with less than 85% as singletons. The V segment lost 1 base and the J segment 6 bases; nucleotides outside the gene matches: 3. The germline gives CDR1 SEHNR, CDR2 FQNEAQ (reference sequence). This CDR3 spans 14 amino acids. The rearrangement links TRBV7-9 to TRBJ1-2, with 9 bases identical to TRBD1. Sequencing was performed on peripheral blood. This clonotype was sampled from a middle-aged man who had recovered from COVID-19. CDR3 sequence (DNA): TGTGCCAGCAGCTTAGACAGGGGGCCTGATGGCTACACCTTC. Its protein is CASSLDRGPDGYTF.